A single sample is the source of the 2 T cell receptor beta chains below, sequenced in a study of CD8+ T cells in alopecia areata. Extracted RNA was reverse transcribed into cDNA, the sequencing template. Assay: immunoSEQ multiplex PCR; the TCRdb copy retains only in-frame clones and omits some. The sample records under 150,000 clones, about 51% being singletons. The sample comprised NKG2D-low CD8+ T cells sorted from blood. The origin of the receptors is a human donor with alopecia areata.

The table lists this clone with a few counts. V is TRBV6-6 and J is TRBJ2-1; D gene ambiguous. This CDR3 spans 11 amino acids. Trimming shortened V by 4 bases and J by 8 bases, and 6 bases separated the two germline ends. The germline CDR1 and CDR2 sequences are MNHNY and SVGAGI (reference sequence). CDR3 region: CASSLTDEQFF. The CDR3 DNA follows: TGTGCCAGCAGTTTAACGGATGAGCAGTTCTTC.

The rearrangement joins TRBV29-1 to TRBJ1-2; the D gene is possibly TRBD1 (5 bases). Trimming stripped 0 bases from V and 0 bases from J, with 8 bases between. Germline CDR1 and CDR2: SQVTM and ANQGSEA. CDR3 size: 14 residues. CDR3 residues: CSVEDRQTNYGYTF. DNA of the CDR3: TGCAGCGTTGAAGACCGACAGACTAACTATGGCTACACCTTC.